This T cell receptor beta chain was sequenced for a study of blood T cell repertoires in COVID-19. Clones were read by immunoSEQ multiplex PCR, and TCRdb kept only the in-frame ones, dropping some. Of some 65,000 clones in the sample, approximately 79% were seen once. In this sample, this clone turned up once. CDR3 size: 14 residues. V lost 4 bases and J 1 base, leaving 11 bases between the germline ends. Germline CDR1 and CDR2: MNHEY and SVGAGI. V gene TRBV6-5 combines with J gene TRBJ2-7, with unresolved D. The source of this sequence is an older woman with acute or convalescent COVID-19. Sequencing was done on a sample of peripheral blood. DNA for the CDR3: TGTGCCAGCAGTTCATCTCGACTGTCCTACGAGCAGTACTTC. This codes for CASSSSRLSYEQYF.